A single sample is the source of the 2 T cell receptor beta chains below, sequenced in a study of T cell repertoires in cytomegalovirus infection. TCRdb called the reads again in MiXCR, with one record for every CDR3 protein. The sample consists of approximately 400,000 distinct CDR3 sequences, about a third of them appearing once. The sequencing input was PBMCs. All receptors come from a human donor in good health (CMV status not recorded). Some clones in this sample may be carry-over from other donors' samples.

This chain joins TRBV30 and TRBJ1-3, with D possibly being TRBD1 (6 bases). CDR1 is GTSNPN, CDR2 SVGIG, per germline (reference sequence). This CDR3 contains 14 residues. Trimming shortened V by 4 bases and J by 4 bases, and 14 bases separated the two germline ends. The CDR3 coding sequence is TGTGCCTGGACCGCCAGGGGATACGGAAACACCATATATTTT. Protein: CAWTARGYGNTIYF.

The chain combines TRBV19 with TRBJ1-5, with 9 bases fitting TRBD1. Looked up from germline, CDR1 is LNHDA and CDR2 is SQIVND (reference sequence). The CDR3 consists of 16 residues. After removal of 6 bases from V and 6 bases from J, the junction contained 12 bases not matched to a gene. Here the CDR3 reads CASSTGGQGERQPQHF. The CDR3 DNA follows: TGTGCCAGTAGCACGGGGGGACAGGGCGAGCGTCAGCCCCAGCATTTT.